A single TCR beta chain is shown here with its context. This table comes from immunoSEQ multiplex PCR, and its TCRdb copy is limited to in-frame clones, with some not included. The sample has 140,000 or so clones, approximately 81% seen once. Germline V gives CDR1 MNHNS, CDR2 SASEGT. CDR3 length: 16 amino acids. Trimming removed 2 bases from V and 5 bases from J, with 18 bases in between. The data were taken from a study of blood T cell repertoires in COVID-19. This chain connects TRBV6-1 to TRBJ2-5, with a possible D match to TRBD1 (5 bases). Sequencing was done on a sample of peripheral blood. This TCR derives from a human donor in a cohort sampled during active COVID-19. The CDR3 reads CASSENRQRPRETQYF. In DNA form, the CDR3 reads TGTGCCAGCAGTGAAAACCGACAGAGACCAAGGGAGACCCAGTACTTC.